This T cell receptor (beta chain) was obtained from a study of T-cell reconstitution after alpha-beta-depleted transplantation in children. Library preparation (for TCRbeta) was performed with unique molecular identifiers. TCRdb reprocessed the PCR reads via MiXCR and lists one record per CDR3 protein. The profile shows over 150,000 distinct CDR3 sequences, 6.5% to 7.5% of them singletons. At least ten counts were recorded for this clonotype. CDR3 length equals 15 residues. Germline V gene data show CDR1 as KGHDR and CDR2 as SFDVKD. The ends lost 2 bases at V and 5 bases at J; junction bases unmatched: 2.

The clonotype originates from a human donor who donated a stem cell graft to a child with Wiskott-Aldrich syndrome. V usage is TRBV24-1 and J usage is TRBJ2-2, with 9 bases identical to TRBD1. This material consisted of PBMCs from the stem cell graft donor, taken from the stem cell graft. The CDR3 sequence is CATSDWTGVTGELFF. CDR3 DNA sequence: TGTGCCACCAGTGATTGGACAGGGGTTACCGGGGAGCTGTTTTTT.